This T cell receptor beta chain was recorded in a study of cytomegalovirus exposure and HLA in healthy donors. Study overall: Just over 80% of more than 300 genotyped donors fell in the Caucasian-associated ancestry cluster.

Use of 60 Vbeta and 13 Jbeta primers characterized the PCR. In the source study's methods: In a later analysis, of around 85 million unique beta chains, roughly 11 million appeared in at least two donors. Profiling relied on immunoSEQ multiplex PCR, and the TCRdb table lists in-frame clones only, not all of them. V, J and clone size were drawn from that table, and D and trimming were deduced from the DNA. This table has approximately 130,000 clones, over 70% appearing once. For this clone: Its target is not known.

Study-level points and caveats: Association of about 17,000 TCR beta sequences with HLA alleles was found at 0.05 false discovery rate in a later analysis.

This CDR3 has 13 residues. Looked up from germline, CDR1 is SGHVS and CDR2 is FNYEAQ. V lost 8 bases and J lost 2, with 13 bases in between. This sequence originates from a woman aged 40 to 49 in good health and CMV-seronegative. The sample consisted of PBMCs. The chain couples TRBV7-6 to TRBJ2-7; TRBD2 might be the D (5 bases). The CDR3 reads CASAAAAPYEQYF. CDR3 sequence (DNA): TGTGCCAGCGCAGCGGCAGCCCCCTACGAGCAGTACTTC.